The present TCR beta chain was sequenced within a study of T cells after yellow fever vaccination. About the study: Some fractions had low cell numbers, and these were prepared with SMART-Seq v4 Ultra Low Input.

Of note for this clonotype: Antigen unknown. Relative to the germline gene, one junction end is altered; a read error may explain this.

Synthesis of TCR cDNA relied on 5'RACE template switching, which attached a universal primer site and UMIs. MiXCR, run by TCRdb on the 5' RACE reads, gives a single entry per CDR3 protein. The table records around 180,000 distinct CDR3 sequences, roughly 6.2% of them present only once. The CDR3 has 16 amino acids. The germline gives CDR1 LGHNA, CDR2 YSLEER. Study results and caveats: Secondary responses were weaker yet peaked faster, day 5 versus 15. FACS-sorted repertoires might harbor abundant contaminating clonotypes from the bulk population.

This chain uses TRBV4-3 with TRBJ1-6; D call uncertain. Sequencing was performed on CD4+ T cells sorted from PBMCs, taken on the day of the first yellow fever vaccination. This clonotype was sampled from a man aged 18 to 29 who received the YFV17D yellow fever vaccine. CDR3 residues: CASSQDGPGYNSTLHF. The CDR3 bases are TGCGCCAGCAGCCAAGATGGGCCGGGCTATAATTCAACCCTCCACTTT.